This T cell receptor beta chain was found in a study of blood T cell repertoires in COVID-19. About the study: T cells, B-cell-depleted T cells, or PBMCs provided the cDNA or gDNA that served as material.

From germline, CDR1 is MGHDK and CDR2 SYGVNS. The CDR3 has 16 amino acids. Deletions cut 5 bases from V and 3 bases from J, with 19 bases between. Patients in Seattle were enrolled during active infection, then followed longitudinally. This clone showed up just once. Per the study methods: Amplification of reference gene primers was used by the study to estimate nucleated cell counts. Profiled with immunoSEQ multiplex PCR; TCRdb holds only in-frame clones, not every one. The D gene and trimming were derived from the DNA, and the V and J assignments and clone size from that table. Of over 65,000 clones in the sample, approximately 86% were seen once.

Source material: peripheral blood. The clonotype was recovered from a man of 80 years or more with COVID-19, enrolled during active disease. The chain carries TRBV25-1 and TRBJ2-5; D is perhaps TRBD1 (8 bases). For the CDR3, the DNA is TGTGCCAGCAGTCCACGACAGGGGAGGGGGAAAGAGACCCAGTACTTC. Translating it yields CASSPRQGRGKETQYF.